Listed below are T cell receptor beta chains from one sample, sequenced in a study of blood T cell repertoires in COVID-19. Only in-frame clones appear in the TCRdb table, and some are missing; sequencing was by immunoSEQ multiplex PCR. Of over 250,000 clones listed, 80% to 95% were seen once; the top ten hold 0.9% to 1.2%. The sequencing input was PBMCs or T cells enriched from blood (not recorded which). Receptors originate from a young woman who had recovered from COVID-19. Both conserved end residues are trimmed from each CDR3.

J gene	V gene	CDR3 protein
TRBJ1-5	TRBV5-1	ASSEGTGGSQPQH
TRBJ1-1	TRBV28	ASRGLLNTEAF
TRBJ2-7	TRBV28	ASSPSDRAYEQY
TRBJ1-1	TRBV9	ASSSLPNTEAF
TRBJ1-1	TRBV5-5	ASSLPHMNTEAF
TRBJ1-6	TRBV27	ASSQGGDNSPLH
TRBJ2-1	TRBV27	ASSLRLAGDVEQF
TRBJ1-1	TRBV6-5	ASSYPGQGYTEAF
TRBJ1-6	TRBV30	AWNTGQGPYNSPLH
TRBJ1-2	TRBV19	ASFPTPGGPNYGYT
TRBJ1-2	TRBV27	ASSLRTAAPYT
TRBJ1-5	TRBV5-1	ASSLGDREDQPQH
TRBJ2-3	TRBV18	ASSPNYSTDTQY
TRBJ2-2	TRBV4-3	ASSQASVLAGYTGELF
TRBJ2-7	TRBV28	ASSWTGTSYEQY
TRBJ1-1	TRBV9	ASSAHDTEAF
TRBJ2-2	TRBV7-3	ASSTSGPNTGELF
TRBJ1-2	TRBV7-2	ASSLDTGMRVGYT
TRBJ2-1	TRBV7-9	ASSLRTRNEQF
TRBJ2-3	TRBV5-4	ASSSTSGRTDTQY
TRBJ1-5	TRBV29-1	SVAGQSNQPQH
TRBJ2-5	TRBV5-1	ASSLGWQGAYQETQY
TRBJ1-5	TRBV27	ASSPLGNQPQH
TRBJ1-3	TRBV28	ASSLIRVCCTTIY
TRBJ2-3	TRBV9	ASSPRLAGADTQY
TRBJ2-7	TRBV12-3/TRBV12-4	ASSSPTGEGY
TRBJ2-6	TRBV10-3	AITRGGSGANVLT
TRBJ1-2	TRBV29-1	SVGSGTYGYT
TRBJ2-1	TRBV5-1	ASSFLILLAGTYNEQF
TRBJ1-2	TRBV19	ASSPQDTIYGYT
TRBJ2-7	TRBV6-5	ASQGQGYSYEQY
TRBJ2-2	TRBV28	ASSLGGRSEELF
TRBJ2-7	TRBV6-6	ASAYPGLPGYEQY
TRBJ2-3	TRBV28	ASTGQIDTQY
TRBJ2-7	TRBV27	ASSPSLASRSYEQY